This T cell receptor (beta chain) was identified during a study of blood T cell repertoires in COVID-19. Study-wide background: Acute and convalescent COVID-19 samples came from the United States, Italy and Spain. T cells, B-cell-depleted T cells, or PBMCs provided the cDNA or gDNA that served as material.

Sequencing was performed with immunoSEQ multiplex PCR; in TCRdb, only in-frame clones are kept and a portion is missing. The table lists about 150,000 clones, roughly 84% of them singletons. CDR1 is SGHRS and CDR2 is YFSETQ in the germline V gene. V was clipped by 2 bases and J by 7 bases, with 12 bases between them. The CDR3 totals 13 residues. The sequence was obtained from a man aged 50-59 years with active or convalescent COVID-19. The sample consisted of peripheral blood. J is TRBJ1-2 and V is TRBV5-1; D uncertain. The CDR3 region has the DNA TGCGCCAGCAGCTTCCGCCGAGATAGTGGCTACACCTTC. Amino acids: CASSFRRDSGYTF.